These 25 T cell receptor beta chains were all obtained from the same sample, sequenced in a study of control samples from healthy donors and cancer patients. Using immunoSEQ multiplex PCR, the repertoire was profiled, and TCRdb retains in-frame clones only, with some absent. This sample carries 100,000 to 150,000 clones, around 87% of them seen once, and the ten largest clones take around 3%. Material for sequencing was blood. Receptor source: a man aged 60-69 years in good health.

The V gene is TRBV28, the J gene TRBJ1-2; D is perhaps TRBD1 (5 bases). The germline V gene encodes CDR1 MDHEN and CDR2 SYDVKM. Trimming removed 8 bases from V and 3 bases from J, with 22 bases in between. CDR3 length: 16 amino acids. CDR3: CASRSQRGTMDYGYTF. The CDR3 DNA reads TGTGCCAGCCGTTCTCAACGGGGCACGATGGACTATGGCTACACCTTC.

This clone was picked up one time. The gene calls are TRBV18 and TRBJ2-5; TRBD1 might be the D (6 bases). The CDR3 extends over 14 amino acids. The V end was cut by 1 base, the J end by 4 bases, with 10 bases between. Germline loops: CDR1 KGHSH, CDR2 LQKENI. In nucleotides, the CDR3 is TGTGCCAGCTCACCACAATTCAGGGGAGAGACCCAGTACTTC. Its translation is CASSPQFRGETQYF.

The genes are TRBV29-1 and TRBJ1-2; perhaps TRBD1 as D (6 bases). V gave up 0 bases and J gave up 4 bases, with 18 bases separating them. The germline CDR1 and CDR2 sequences are SQVTM and ANQGSEA. This CDR3 is built from 16 residues. The DNA of the CDR3 is TGCAGCGTTGAAGATGTAAGGGCAGGGGTTCGCTATGGCTACACCTTC. This translates into CSVEDVRAGVRYGYTF.

The J gene is TRBJ1-2, the V gene TRBV6-4; the D gene is possibly TRBD1 (5 bases). The CDR3 covers 15 residues. CDR1 is MRHNA and CDR2 is SNTAGT in the germline V gene. The V end lost 0 bases, the J end lost 1 base, and 9 bases lay between the germline ends. The CDR3 nucleotides are TGTGCCAGCAGTGACTCAGGGACGAATAACTATGGCTACACCTTC. This sequence encodes CASSDSGTNNYGYTF.

This chain joins TRBV6-1 and TRBJ2-4; 7 nucleotides agree with TRBD1. The CDR3 extends over 15 amino acids. Germline trimming cut 3 bases from V and 4 bases from J; bases unmatched to any gene: 6. The germline CDR1 and CDR2 sequences are MNHNS and SASEGT. This CDR3 reads CASSDLGQLKNIQYF. The CDR3 nucleotides are TGTGCCAGCAGTGACCTGGGACAGCTAAAAAACATTCAGTACTTC.

This chain uses TRBV28 with TRBJ1-1; D not resolved. V gave up 7 bases and J gave up 1 base, with 13 bases separating them. The CDR3 runs to 14 residues. The germline gives CDR1 MDHEN, CDR2 SYDVKM. Here the CDR3 reads CASISGSKNTEAFF. In nucleotides, the CDR3 is TGTGCCAGCATATCGGGGTCTAAGAACACTGAAGCTTTCTTT. Filled out from reference TRBV28 and TRBJ1-1, the complete variable domain reads DVKVTQSSRYLVKRTGEKVFLECVQDMDHENMFWYRQDPGLGLRLIYFSYDVKMKEKGDIPEGYSVSREKKERFSLILESASTNQTSMYLCASISGSKNTEAFFGQGTRLTVV.

The chain is built from TRBV3-1 (or the pseudogene TRBV3-2) and TRBJ2-3; no clear D. The V and J ends lost 2 bases and 2 bases respectively, with 8 bases between them. Germline assignment: CDR1 LGHDT and CDR2 YNNKEL (reference sequence). The CDR3 contains 14 residues. This CDR3 is CASSQNSPTDTQYF. The CDR3, as DNA: TGTGCCAGCAGCCAAAACAGTCCCACAGATACGCAGTATTTT.

The CDR3 region is CASSNQGGLVEGYGYTF. CDR3 nucleotides: TGTGCCAGCAGTAACCAGGGAGGTCTCGTCGAGGGCTATGGCTACACCTTC. The chain links TRBV27 to TRBJ1-2; weak D call: TRBD1 (5 bases). Per germline, CDR1 MNHEY and CDR2 SMNVEV (reference sequence). The CDR3 is 17 residues long. Deletions cut 5 bases from V and 4 bases from J, with 23 bases between.

The chain has TRBV4-1 and TRBJ1-6; D not certain. CDR3 length equals 16 residues. In germline, CDR1 is MGHRA, CDR2 YSYEKL. With 2 bases removed from V and 6 bases from J, the gap between germline ends came to 14 bases. CDR3 loop: CASSQIPVLGNSPLHF. DNA of the CDR3: TGCGCCAGCAGCCAAATACCCGTTTTAGGTAATTCACCCCTCCACTTT.

The V and J genes are TRBV4-1 and TRBJ2-1, with a tentative D call TRBD1 (6 bases). V was clipped by 3 bases and J by 7 bases, with 19 bases between them. The CDR3 runs 16 residues. In germline, CDR1 is MGHRA, CDR2 YSYEKL. The DNA for the CDR3 is TGCGCCAGCAGCCAGGAATTCAACAGGGCTAGGAATGAGCAGTTCTTC. Its protein product is CASSQEFNRARNEQFF.

The chain couples TRBV27 to TRBJ1-2; 7 bases map to TRBD1. V was clipped by 5 bases and J by 8 bases; unmatched bases: 11. The CDR3 is made up of 14 amino acids. Germline CDR1 and CDR2: MNHEY and SMNVEV (reference sequence). The CDR3 loop reads CASSRDSDILGYTF. The CDR3 nucleotides read TGTGCCAGCAGTCGGGACAGTGATATCCTCGGCTACACCTTC.

The rearrangement links TRBV6-5 to TRBJ1-4, with D tentatively TRBD1 (5 bases). V was pared by 6 bases and J by 0 bases, with 11 bases between. Looked up from germline, CDR1 is MNHEY and CDR2 is SVGAGI. This CDR3 has 15 amino acids. The CDR3 DNA sequence: TGTGCCAGCAGGGTGGGAGGGGCAACTAATGAAAAACTGTTTTTT. Protein product: CASRVGGATNEKLFF.

This clone turned up a few times. The CDR3 region is CASSLNIPYSNQPQHF. CDR3 sequence (DNA): TGTGCCAGCAGTTTAAACATTCCTTATAGCAATCAGCCCCAGCATTTT. The chain is built from TRBV28 and TRBJ1-5; D unresolved. This CDR3 spans 16 amino acids. Germline CDR1 MDHEN, CDR2 SYDVKM. The germline V and J ends were trimmed by 2 bases and 0 bases, with 11 bases remaining between them.

The gene calls are TRBV19 and TRBJ2-7; the match to TRBD2 covers 14 bases. CDR3 length: 14 amino acids. The J segment lost 5 bases and the V segment lost 5 bases, leaving 2 bases of the junction unmatched. From germline, CDR1 is LNHDA and CDR2 SQIVND (reference sequence). CDR3 sequence reads: CASSLGLAGDEQYF. CDR3 nucleotides: TGTGCCAGTAGTTTGGGACTAGCGGGGGACGAGCAGTACTTC.

The chain couples TRBV3-1 (or the pseudogene TRBV3-2) to TRBJ1-6; no clear D gene. Trimming left V 3 bases short and J 8 bases short, with 5 bases between. The V gene's germline CDR1 is LGHDT and CDR2 YNNKEL (reference sequence). This CDR3 contains 12 residues. CDR3 in DNA: TGTGCCAGCAGCCACCCAGATTCACCCCTCCACTTT. It encodes CASSHPDSPLHF.

The V gene is TRBV5-1, the J gene TRBJ1-4; D gene ambiguous. The V end lost 0 bases, the J end lost 8 bases, and 17 bases lay between the germline ends. CDR1 is SGHRS, CDR2 YFSETQ, per germline. There are 16 residues in the CDR3. Here the CDR3 DNA reads TGCGCCAGCAGCTTGGCCCTTGGTGGCGGCCAGGAAAAACTGTTTTTT. This codes for CASSLALGGGQEKLFF.

About this clone: The junction does not match germline at one end; this may be a read error. CDR3 in amino acids: CATSPGGRF. DNA of the CDR3: TGTGCCACCAGCCCAGGGGGTCGGTTC. The rearrangement joins TRBV24-1 to TRBJ2-7, with 7 bases identical to TRBD1. Germline V lookup: CDR1 KGHDR, CDR2 SFDVKD. This CDR3 contains 9 residues.

This chain connects TRBV12-3 or TRBV12-4 to TRBJ2-7, with a tentative D call TRBD1 (6 bases). CDR3 size: 11 residues. V gave up 9 bases and J gave up 3 bases, with 9 bases separating them. CDR3 loop: CASGTYYEQYF. CDR3 bases: TGTGCCAGTGGGACATACTACGAGCAGTACTTC.

This chain connects TRBV6-5 to TRBJ1-6, with 7 bases matching TRBD1. The CDR3 extends over 15 amino acids. The germline CDR1 and CDR2 sequences are MNHEY and SVGAGI. Germline trimming cut 5 bases from V and 7 bases from J; bases unmatched to any gene: 8. The CDR3 DNA sequence: TGTGCCAGCAGTCTTGGGACAGAAAGAAATTCACCCCTCCACTTT. Translating it yields CASSLGTERNSPLHF.

Comments on this clone: A far larger clone is a single base away, which makes a read error likely. The genes are TRBV28 and TRBJ1-2; D may be TRBD1 (5 bases). CDR3 length: 13 residues. Germline values: CDR1 MDHEN, CDR2 SYDVKM. V lost 3 bases and J 0 bases, leaving 5 bases between the germline ends. In DNA form, the CDR3 reads TGTGCCAGCAGTTTGACAGCTAACTATGGCTACACCTTC. It translates to CASSLTANYGYTF.

The chain couples TRBV19 to TRBJ2-7, with D possibly being TRBD1 (6 bases). V lost 6 bases to trimming and J lost 2 bases, with 17 bases between them. This CDR3 has 15 residues. Germline loops: CDR1 LNHDA, CDR2 SQIVND (reference sequence). The CDR3 nucleotides read TGTGCCAGTAGCCAAACGACAGGAGTAACCTACGAGCAGTACTTC. Protein product: CASSQTTGVTYEQYF.

V is TRBV24-1 and J is TRBJ1-2; D may be TRBD1 (5 bases). CDR1 and CDR2 (germline): KGHDR, SFDVKD. The germline V and J ends were trimmed by 2 bases and 8 bases, with 20 bases remaining between them. The length of the CDR3 is 16 residues. CDR3 DNA: TGTGCCACCAGTGATTCGCTACAGGTTTCGCCTATCGGCTACACCTTC. This codes for CATSDSLQVSPIGYTF.

This CDR3 is CASSLSHTGRKGLEQYF. DNA for the CDR3: TGTGCCAGCAGCTTATCCCATACAGGGAGAAAGGGGCTCGAGCAGTACTTC. This chain connects TRBV7-9 to TRBJ2-7; TRBD1 might be the D (6 bases). V gave up 2 bases and J gave up 6 bases, with 23 bases separating them. Germline V gives CDR1 SEHNR, CDR2 FQNEAQ (reference sequence). The CDR3 has 17 residues.

Worth noting for this clone: The same CDR3 is also encoded by other DNA sequences in this sample. The rearrangement joins TRBV14 to TRBJ1-6, with D maybe TRBD1 (5 bases). V was pared by 4 bases and J by 4 bases, with 8 bases between. The CDR3 has 14 amino acids. Germline V gives CDR1 SGHDN, CDR2 FVKESK. The CDR3 spells CASSRGTYNSPLHF. The CDR3 bases are TGTGCCAGCAGCCGCGGGACGTATAATTCACCCCTCCACTTT.

The V call is TRBV6-5, the J call TRBJ1-1, with a tentative D call TRBD1 (5 bases). V shed 6 bases and J shed 5 bases, with 16 bases lying between them. The CDR3 sequence is 14 residues long. Germline loops: CDR1 MNHEY, CDR2 SVGAGI. The CDR3 coding sequence is TGTGCCAGCAGAATTGGGACGAGTGGGACTGAAGCTTTCTTT. The encoded protein is CASRIGTSGTEAFF.